This is a list of T cell receptor beta chains from one sample in a study of CD8+CD57+ T cells in acquired aplastic anemia. TCRdb re-analysed the reads in MiXCR, keeping a single row per CDR3 protein. The data hold some 200,000 distinct CDR3 sequences, with approximately 48% observed a single time. The sample taken for sequencing was sorted CD4+, CD8+, or CD8+CD57+ T cells (not recorded which) from PBMCs. The receptor set was obtained from a human donor with aplastic anemia. CDR3s include the opening cysteine and the closing phenylalanine or tryptophan. The order of the fields is D gene, V gene, J gene, clone size, CDR3 DNA, CDR3 protein. D genes are given only for firm matches. The size entry is marked missing in some rows and otherwise reads once, few, many or a size class.

>TRBD2|TRBV20-1|TRBJ2-7|-
TGCAGTGCTAAGACTAGCGGGGGGTTCTACGAGCAGTACTTC
CSAKTSGGFYEQYF
>TRBD2|TRBV20-1|TRBJ2-1|-
TGCAGTGCTAGAGTGGCTCTGTCGGCGGGAGAAAGGAACAATGAGCAGTTCTTC
CSARVALSAGERNNEQFF
>-|TRBV10-3|TRBJ1-2|few
TGTGCCATCACCCAAGATAACTATGGCTACACCTTC
CAITQDNYGYTF
>-|TRBV19|TRBJ1-2|once
TGTGCCAGTAGAGGGACACGGGGAGTCTATGGCTACACCTTC
CASRGTRGVYGYTF
>TRBD1|TRBV20-1|TRBJ2-7|-
TGCAGTGCAAACGACAGGGGGCTCCTGTACGAGCAGTACTTC
CSANDRGLLYEQYF
>-|TRBV6-5|TRBJ2-5|many
TGTGCCAGCAGTTACTCGGGGGCGCGGGTGGAGACCCAGTACTTC
CASSYSGARVETQYF
>TRBD1|TRBV24-1|TRBJ1-2|few
TGTGCCACCAGTGACCGGACAGGGGATGGCTACACCTTC
CATSDRTGDGYTF
>-|TRBV5-6|TRBJ2-7|-
TGTGCCAGCAGCACCCTCGGGACACCGAACGAGCAGTACTTC
CASSTLGTPNEQYF
>TRBD2|TRBV2|TRBJ2-5|-
TGTGCCAGCAGTGATCTGTCTAGCGGACGGCGACAGACCCAGTACTTC
CASSDLSSGRRQTQYF
>-|TRBV3-1|TRBJ1-5|many
TGTGCCAGCAGCGGGGTCAGCCAGCCCCAGCATTTT
CASSGVSQPQHF
>-|TRBV2|TRBJ2-7|many
TGTGCCAGCAGTGTAGACTACGAGCAGTACTTC
CASSVDYEQYF
>TRBD2|TRBV6-1|TRBJ2-1|few
TGTGCCAGCAGACAACTAGCGGGAGTCTCCAATGAGCAGTTCTTC
CASRQLAGVSNEQFF
>-|TRBV20-1|TRBJ2-2|-
TGCAGTGCTAGGGGGAGGAGCACCGGGGAGCTGTTTTTT
CSARGRSTGELFF
>TRBD1|TRBV20-1|TRBJ1-2|many
TGCAGTGCTAGTCTCAGGGGGTTCCGCAACTATGGCTACACCTTC
CSASLRGFRNYGYTF
>TRBD1|TRBV5-1|TRBJ2-7|-
TGCGCCAGCAGCGTCGGACAGGGTAACGAGCAGTACTTC
CASSVGQGNEQYF
>-|TRBV2|TRBJ2-2|many
TGTGCCAGCAGTGAAGCGCGAAACACCGGGGAGCTGTTTTTT
CASSEARNTGELFF
>-|TRBV2|TRBJ2-1|-
TGTGCCAGCAGAAGACCGAACAATGAGCAGTTCTTC
CASRRPNNEQFF
>-|TRBV7-2|TRBJ2-7|few
TGTGCCAGCAGCTTACACCAGATCTCCTACGAGCAGTACTTC
CASSLHQISYEQYF
>TRBD1|TRBV25-1|TRBJ1-2|once
TGTGCCAGCAGAGGGCCGACAGGGAACTATGGCTACACCTTC
CASRGPTGNYGYTF
>-|TRBV19|TRBJ1-5|many
TGTGCCAGTAGTATTACTCTCAGCGGGCCCCAGCATTTT
CASSITLSGPQHF
>-|TRBV29-1|TRBJ1-2|few
TGCAGCGTTGGGCAGAATGACTATGGCTACACCTTC
CSVGQNDYGYTF
>-|TRBV28|TRBJ2-7|-
TGTGCCAGCAGTATTACCGGACGGGCCTACGAGCAGTACTTC
CASSITGRAYEQYF
>-|TRBV9|TRBJ2-5|-
TGTGCCAGCAGCGTAGGGGCCGGAACTGCAAAGACGACCCAGTACTTC
CASSVGAGTAKTTQYF
>TRBD2|TRBV12-3/TRBV12-4|TRBJ2-1|-
TGTGCCAGCAGTTTACGACCCCCCTTGCGCGGGAGCACCTACAATGAGCAGTTCTTC
CASSLRPPLRGSTYNEQFF
>TRBD1|TRBV20-1|TRBJ1-2|many
TGCAGTGCTAGAGATCTGGGGCAGGGGGGTGGAGGCTACACCTTC
CSARDLGQGGGGYTF
>-|TRBV7-2|TRBJ2-3|-
TGTGCCAGCAGCGAGCAGAGGGCAGATACGCAGTATTTT
CASSEQRADTQYF
>TRBD2|TRBV24-1|TRBJ2-1|many
TGTGCCACCAGTGATTTAAGTTCGGGGGGTGAGCAGTTCTTC
CATSDLSSGGEQFF
>TRBD1|TRBV6-1|TRBJ1-1|many
TGTGCCAGCAGGGATCGCGGGACAGCTAACACTGAAGCTTTCTTT
CASRDRGTANTEAFF
>-|TRBV24-1|TRBJ2-5|few
TGTGCCACCAGTGATAACGTCGGTATCCCCCAGTACTTC
CATSDNVGIPQYF
>-|TRBV27|TRBJ2-1|-
TGTGCCAGCAGTTTATGGAGCGGGAATGAGCAGTTCTTC
CASSLWSGNEQFF
>TRBD2|TRBV5-4|TRBJ2-3|many
TGTGCCAGCAGCTTGACTAGCGGGGTTAGCACAGATACGCAGTATTTT
CASSLTSGVSTDTQYF
>TRBD1|TRBV7-2|TRBJ1-1|few
TGTGCCAGCAGCTTAGTCCAGGGGGCCGGTGAAGCCTCCTTT
CASSLVQGAGEASF
>-|TRBV24-1|TRBJ1-2|many
TGTGCCACCAGTGGCCAATCGGCGCAGGGCTACACCTTC
CATSGQSAQGYTF
>-|TRBV20-1|TRBJ2-3|many
TGCAGTGCTAGGGGCCCCGGGGTCCGCACAGATACGCAGTATTTT
CSARGPGVRTDTQYF
>TRBD2|TRBV29-1|TRBJ2-3|-
TGCAGCGTTACTAGCGGAAGCTTGGGTACGCAGTATTTT
CSVTSGSLGTQYF
>TRBD2|TRBV19|TRBJ2-1|-
TGTGCCTCGGGCCGACTAGCGGACTACAGTGAGCAGTTCTTC
CASGRLADYSEQFF